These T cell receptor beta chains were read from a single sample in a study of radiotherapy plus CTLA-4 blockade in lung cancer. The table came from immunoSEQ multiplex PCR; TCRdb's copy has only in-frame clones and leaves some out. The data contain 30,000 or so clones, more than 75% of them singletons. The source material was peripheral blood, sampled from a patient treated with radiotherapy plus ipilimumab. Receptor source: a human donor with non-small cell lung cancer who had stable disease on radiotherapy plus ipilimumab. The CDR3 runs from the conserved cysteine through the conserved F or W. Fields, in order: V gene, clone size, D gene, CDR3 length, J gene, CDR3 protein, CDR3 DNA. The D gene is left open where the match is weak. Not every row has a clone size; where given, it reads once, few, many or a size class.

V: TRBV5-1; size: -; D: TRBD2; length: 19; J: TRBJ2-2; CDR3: CASKRTSGGPDTGEPELFF; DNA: TGCGCCAGCAAAAGGACTAGCGGGGGGCCGGACACCGGGGAGCCCGAGCTGTTTTTT
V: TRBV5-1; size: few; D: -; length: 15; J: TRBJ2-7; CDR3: CASSLGGLAPYEQYF; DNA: TGCGCCAGCAGCTTGGGGGGGTTAGCACCCTACGAGCAGTACTTC
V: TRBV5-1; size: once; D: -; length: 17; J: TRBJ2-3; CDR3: CASSLGLPTRYTDTQYF; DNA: TGCGCCAGCAGCTTGGGCCTCCCCACCCGATACACCGATACGCAGTATTTT
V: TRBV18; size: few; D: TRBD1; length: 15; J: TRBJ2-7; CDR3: CASSYTGGANYEQYF; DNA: TGTGCCAGCTCGTATACAGGGGGCGCAAATTACGAGCAGTACTTC
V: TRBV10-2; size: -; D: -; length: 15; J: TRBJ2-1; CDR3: CATTMEGGSYNEQFF; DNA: TGCGCCACCACGATGGAAGGAGGCTCCTACAATGAGCAGTTCTTC
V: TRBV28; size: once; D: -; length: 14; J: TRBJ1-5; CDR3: CASSLGSEWAPQHF; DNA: TGTGCCAGCAGTTTAGGTAGTGAGTGGGCACCCCAGCATTTT
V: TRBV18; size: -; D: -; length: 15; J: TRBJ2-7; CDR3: CASSPRAQGVHEQYF; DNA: TGTGCCAGCTCACCTCGCGCACAGGGAGTCCACGAGCAGTACTTC
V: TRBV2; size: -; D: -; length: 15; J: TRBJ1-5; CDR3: CASAPGHNSNQPQHF; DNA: TGTGCCAGCGCTCCGGGACACAATAGCAATCAGCCCCAGCATTTT
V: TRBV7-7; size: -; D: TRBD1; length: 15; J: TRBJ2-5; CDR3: CASSAGTGYQETQYF; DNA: TGTGCCAGCAGCGCCGGGACAGGGTACCAAGAGACCCAGTACTTC
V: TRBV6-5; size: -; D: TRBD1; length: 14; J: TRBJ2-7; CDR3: CASRQLTGGYEQYF; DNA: TGTGCCAGCAGACAATTAACAGGGGGCTACGAGCAGTACTTC
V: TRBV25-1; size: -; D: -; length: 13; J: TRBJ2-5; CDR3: CASRRGAGETQYF; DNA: TGTGCCAGCAGGAGAGGGGCAGGAGAGACCCAGTACTTC
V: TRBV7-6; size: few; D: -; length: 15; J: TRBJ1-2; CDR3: CASSPLTRANYGYTF; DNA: TGTGCCAGCAGCCCTCTGACAAGAGCTAACTATGGCTACACCTTC
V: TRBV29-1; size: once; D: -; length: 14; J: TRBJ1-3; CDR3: CSVAFAGSGNTIYF; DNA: TGCAGCGTTGCTTTTGCGGGGTCTGGAAACACCATATATTTT
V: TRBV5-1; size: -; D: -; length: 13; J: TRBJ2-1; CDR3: CASSDNYPGGQFF; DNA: TGCGCCAGCAGCGACAACTACCCCGGGGGTCAGTTCTTC
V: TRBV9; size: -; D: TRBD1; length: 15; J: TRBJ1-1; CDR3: CASSARQGGVTEAFF; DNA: TGTGCCAGCAGCGCACGACAGGGAGGTGTCACTGAAGCTTTCTTT
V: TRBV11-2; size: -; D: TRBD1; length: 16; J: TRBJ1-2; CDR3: CASSTRTGVANYGYTF; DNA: TGTGCCAGCAGCACACGGACAGGGGTGGCAAACTATGGCTACACCTTC
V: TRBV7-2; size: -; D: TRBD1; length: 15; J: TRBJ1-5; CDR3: CASSLVGDRYQPQHF; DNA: TGTGCCAGCAGCTTGGTGGGGGACAGATATCAGCCCCAGCATTTT
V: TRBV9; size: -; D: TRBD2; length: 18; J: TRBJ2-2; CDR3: CASSVRLAAGLNTGELFF; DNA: TGTGCCAGCAGCGTCCGACTTGCAGCGGGGTTGAACACCGGGGAGCTGTTTTTT
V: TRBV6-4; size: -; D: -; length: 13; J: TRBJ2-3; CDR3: CASSDSAGNTQYF; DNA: TGTGCCAGCAGTGACTCGGCAGGGAATACGCAGTATTTT
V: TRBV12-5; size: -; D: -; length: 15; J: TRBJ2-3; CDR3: CASGLGSEGADTQYF; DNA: TGTGCTAGTGGTTTAGGGAGCGAAGGGGCAGATACGCAGTATTTT
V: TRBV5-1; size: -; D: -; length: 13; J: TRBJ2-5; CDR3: CASSLDRAETQYF; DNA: TGCGCCAGCAGCTTGGACAGGGCTGAGACCCAGTACTTC
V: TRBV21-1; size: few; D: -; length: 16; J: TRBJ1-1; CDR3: CASSPRRPTMNTEAFF; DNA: TGTGCCAGCAGCCCGCGTAGACCTACGATGAACACTGAAGCTTTCTTT
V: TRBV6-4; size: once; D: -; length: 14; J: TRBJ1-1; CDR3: CASSEGPTNTEAFF; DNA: TGTGCCAGCAGTGAGGGACCCACGAACACTGAAGCTTTCTTT
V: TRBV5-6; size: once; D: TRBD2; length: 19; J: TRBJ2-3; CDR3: CASSLKTSGGPSSTDTQYF; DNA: TGTGCCAGCAGCCTCAAGACTAGCGGGGGGCCTTCTAGCACAGATACGCAGTATTTT
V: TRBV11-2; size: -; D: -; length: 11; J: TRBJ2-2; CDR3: CASSYIGELFF; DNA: TGTGCCAGCAGCTACATCGGGGAGCTGTTTTTT
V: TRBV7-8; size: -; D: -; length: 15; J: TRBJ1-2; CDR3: CASSLAGVRDYGYTF; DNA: TGTGCCAGCAGCTTAGCAGGGGTCAGAGACTATGGCTACACCTTC
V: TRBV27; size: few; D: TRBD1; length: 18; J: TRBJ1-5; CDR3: CASSPYPPGQGRNQPQHF; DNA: TGTGCCAGCAGTCCCTACCCTCCGGGACAGGGACGCAATCAGCCCCAGCATTTT
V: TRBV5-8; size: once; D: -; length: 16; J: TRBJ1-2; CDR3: CASSQEDRVGNYGYTF; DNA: TGCGCCAGCAGCCAAGAAGACCGCGTGGGGAACTATGGCTACACCTTC
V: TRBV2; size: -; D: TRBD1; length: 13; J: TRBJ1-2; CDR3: CASSEGQGYGYTF; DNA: TGTGCCAGCAGTGAGGGACAGGGCTATGGCTACACCTTC
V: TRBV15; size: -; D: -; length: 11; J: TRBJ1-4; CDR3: CATGLGEKLFF; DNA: TGTGCCACTGGACTGGGTGAAAAACTGTTTTTT
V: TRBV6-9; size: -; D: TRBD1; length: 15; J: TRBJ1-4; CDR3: CASSEATGEEEKLFF; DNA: TGTGCCAGCAGTGAAGCGACAGGGGAGGAAGAAAAACTGTTTTTT
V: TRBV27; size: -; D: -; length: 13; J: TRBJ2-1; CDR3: CASSFYTAGEQFF; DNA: TGTGCCAGCAGTTTTTACACGGCGGGAGAGCAGTTCTTC
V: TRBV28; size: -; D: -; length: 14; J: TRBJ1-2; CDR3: CASSLVGGRYGYTF; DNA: TGTGCCAGCAGTTTAGTAGGCGGGCGCTATGGCTACACCTTC
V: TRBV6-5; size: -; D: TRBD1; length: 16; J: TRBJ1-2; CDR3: CASSYETGGAGNGYTF; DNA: TGTGCCAGCAGTTACGAGACAGGGGGCGCGGGGAATGGCTACACCTTC
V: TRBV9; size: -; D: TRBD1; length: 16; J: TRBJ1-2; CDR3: CASSPGTGDPNYGYTF; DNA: TGTGCCAGCAGCCCCGGGACAGGGGATCCTAACTATGGCTACACCTTC
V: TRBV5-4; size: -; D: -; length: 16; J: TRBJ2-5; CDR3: CASSLRGQGGWETQYF; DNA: TGTGCCAGCAGCTTACGTGGACAGGGAGGGTGGGAGACCCAGTACTTC
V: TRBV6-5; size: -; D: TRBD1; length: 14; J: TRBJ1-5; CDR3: CASSPGTANQPQHF; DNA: TGTGCCAGCAGTCCCGGGACAGCAAATCAGCCCCAGCATTTT
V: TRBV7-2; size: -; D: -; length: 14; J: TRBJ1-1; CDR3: CASTPGRWNTEAFF; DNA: TGTGCCAGCACCCCGGGCAGGTGGAACACTGAAGCTTTCTTT
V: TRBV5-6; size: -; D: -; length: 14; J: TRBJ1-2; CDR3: CASSILRGSSGYTF; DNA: TGTGCCAGCAGCATCCTAAGGGGCAGTTCTGGCTACACCTTC
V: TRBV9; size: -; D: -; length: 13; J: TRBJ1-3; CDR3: CASSNRQENTIYF; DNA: TGTGCCAGCAGCAACCGACAGGAAAACACCATATATTTT
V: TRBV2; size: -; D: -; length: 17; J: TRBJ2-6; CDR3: CASSEVEIIFGANVLTF; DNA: TGTGCCAGCAGTGAAGTAGAGATCATCTTCGGGGCCAACGTCCTGACTTTC